These 17 T cell receptor beta chains share one sample of origin, sequenced in a study of blood T cell repertoires in COVID-19. Some clones are missing from TCRdb's copy, which holds only in-frame ones; the method was immunoSEQ multiplex PCR. The sample has tens of thousands of clones, around 79% seen once; the top ten hold 3% to 3.5%. The sample was peripheral blood. Source of these receptors: a man aged 55 to 70 with acute or convalescent COVID-19.

The V and J genes are TRBV19 and TRBJ1-2; 10 nucleotides line up with TRBD1. V shed 5 bases, J shed 4 bases, and the junction held 10 bases outside the gene matches. The CDR3 extends over 16 amino acids. Germline CDR1 is LNHDA and CDR2 is SQIVND (reference sequence). In DNA, the CDR3 is TGTGCCAGTAGTCCATTTGGGACAGGGGAGACCTATGGCTACACCTTC. This translates into CASSPFGTGETYGYTF.

The chain couples TRBV28 to TRBJ1-4; 8 bases are shared with TRBD1. The CDR3 is 14 residues long. V gave up 6 bases and J gave up 5 bases; unmatched junction bases: 5. The germline V gene has CDR1 MDHEN and CDR2 SYDVKM. For the CDR3, the DNA is TGTGCCAGCAGCACCCGGACAGGGAATGAAAAACTGTTTTTT. As protein: CASSTRTGNEKLFF.

This clone was observed once. This chain uses TRBV7-8 with TRBJ2-7, with TRBD1 matching 7 bases. The CDR3 is 14 amino acids. V shed 4 bases and J 3 bases; nucleotides not matched to a gene: 6. Germline CDR1 SGHVS, CDR2 FQNEAQ. The CDR3 region is CASSSTGMGYEQYF. The CDR3 nucleotides are TGTGCCAGCAGCTCGACAGGGATGGGCTACGAGCAGTACTTC.

This clone came up a few times. The chain employs TRBV2 and TRBJ1-3, with D uncertain. CDR3 length: 16 residues. The germline CDR1 and CDR2 sequences are SNHLY and FYNNEI. V lost 6 bases to trimming and J lost 2 bases, with 17 bases between them. The CDR3 sequence: CASSATGSGAGNTIYF. The CDR3 region has the DNA TGTGCCAGCAGCGCCACGGGATCCGGGGCTGGAAACACCATATATTTT.

The rearrangement joins TRBV7-8 to TRBJ2-1; 7 nucleotides align to TRBD1. CDR1 is SGHVS and CDR2 is FQNEAQ in the germline V gene. The CDR3 covers 18 residues. V gave up 5 bases and J gave up 0 bases; unmatched junction bases: 13. CDR3 nucleotides: TGTGCCAGCAGCCTCCGGGACAGTGTCGTGAGCTCCTACAATGAGCAGTTCTTC. Translated: CASSLRDSVVSSYNEQFF.

This clone appeared once. The chain is built from TRBV27 and TRBJ2-2; 9 bases match TRBD1. The CDR3 is made up of 14 amino acids. Germline V gives CDR1 MNHEY, CDR2 SMNVEV (reference sequence). After removal of 7 bases from V and 7 bases from J, the junction contained 7 bases not matched to a gene. The DNA for the CDR3 is TGTGCCAGCATGCTTGGGACAGGGTTCGGGGAGCTGTTTTTT. This encodes CASMLGTGFGELFF.

On this clone: The junction shows a germline mismatch at one end, possibly a read error. The J gene is TRBJ1-1, the V gene TRBV5-1; D possibly corresponds to TRBD1 (5 bases). Per the germline V gene, CDR1 is SGHRS and CDR2 is YFSETQ. The CDR3 contains 15 residues. CDR3 nucleotide sequence: TGCGCCAGCAACTTGGGGACCGGCGGTGCGGAGGGAGCTTTCTTT. Residues: CASNLGTGGAEGAFF.

The gene calls are TRBV21-1 and TRBJ2-7; the table's D call of TRBD1 was not tested on the DNA. TRBV21-1 is a pseudogene locus. The CDR3 spans 14 residues. CDR3 protein: CASSKVPGLYEQYF. The CDR3 DNA reads as TGTGCCAGCAGCAAAGTTCCAGGGCTCTACGAGCAGTACTTC.

The V call is TRBV7-2, the J call TRBJ2-7; TRBD2 is a possible D gene (6 bases). Germline CDR1 and CDR2: SGHTA and FQGNSA. The V gene lost 5 bases and the J gene lost 0 bases, with 20 bases spanning the gap. The CDR3 spans 17 residues. The DNA of the CDR3 is TGTGCCAGCAGCCCGCGGCACGGGACTCTGAGCTCCTACGAGCAGTACTTC. The encoded protein is CASSPRHGTLSSYEQYF.

This clone came up once. The CDR3 DNA follows: TGTGCCTGGAGCGGGGACAATCGGGAAGGGTATGAAAAACTGTTTTTT. Translating it yields CAWSGDNREGYEKLFF. The V call is TRBV30, the J call TRBJ1-4; D possibly corresponds to TRBD1 (6 bases). This CDR3 spans 16 amino acids. Germline CDR1 and CDR2: GTSNPN and SVGIG (reference sequence). V was pared by 3 bases and J by 6 bases, with 20 bases between.

V usage is TRBV27 and J usage is TRBJ1-5; D call uncertain. CDR1 and CDR2 from the germline V gene are MNHEY and SMNVEV (reference sequence). The CDR3 length is 15 residues. V was shortened by 6 bases and J by 2 bases, with 14 bases between the two germline ends. CDR3 DNA: TGTGCCAGCAGGCAAGGAGGAATGGGCAATCAGCCCCAGCATTTT. Translated, it gives CASRQGGMGNQPQHF.

The chain recombines TRBV3-1 (or the pseudogene TRBV3-2) with TRBJ2-1, with 8 bases fitting TRBD2. Looked up from germline, CDR1 is LGHDT and CDR2 is YNNKEL (reference sequence). CDR3 length: 17 amino acids. Trimming cost V 1 base and J 4 bases; bases outside gene matches: 9. The CDR3 nucleotides are TGTGCCAGCAGCCAAGTAACACCGGGACTAGGATACAATGAGCAGTTCTTC. Its protein is CASSQVTPGLGYNEQFF.

The CDR3 DNA follows: TGCGCCAGCAGTGAGTCTGGCGGAATGAACACTGAAGCTTTCTTT. Residues: CASSESGGMNTEAFF. The genes are TRBV10-1 and TRBJ1-1; D is undetermined. CDR3 length equals 15 residues. V lost 0 bases and J 0 bases, leaving 8 bases between the germline ends. Germline V gene sequence: CDR1 WNHNN, CDR2 SYGVQD (reference sequence).

The chain recombines TRBV6-1 with TRBJ2-5, with no clear D. The V gene lost 5 bases and the J gene lost 4 bases, with 8 bases spanning the gap. There are 12 residues in the CDR3. Germline values: CDR1 MNHNS, CDR2 SASEGT. CDR3 in amino acids: CASSPPGETQYF. CDR3 nucleotides: TGTGCCAGCAGTCCGCCCGGAGAGACCCAGTACTTC.

The rearrangement links TRBV5-6 to TRBJ2-1, with 7 bases aligning to TRBD2. With 5 bases clipped from V and 10 bases from J, the junction kept 9 bases outside the gene matches. The CDR3 consists of 13 residues. In germline, CDR1 is SGHDT, CDR2 YYEEEE. The CDR3: CASSSFLGGEQFF. As DNA, the CDR3 is TGTGCCAGCAGTTCCTTCCTGGGAGGGGAGCAGTTCTTC.

This clone has a single count. The chain recombines TRBV9 with TRBJ1-2; tentative D call: TRBD1 (5 bases). V lost 4 bases to trimming and J lost 7 bases, with 23 bases between them. Germline V gene data show CDR1 as SGDLS and CDR2 as YYNGEE. The CDR3 covers 16 residues. Written as DNA, the CDR3 is TGTGCCAGCAGCCCCCGATGGGACTCCGTTATTCGTGGCTACACCTTC. Its translation is CASSPRWDSVIRGYTF.

The genes are TRBV18 and TRBJ2-1; D possibly corresponds to TRBD2 (5 bases). Per germline, CDR1 KGHSH and CDR2 LQKENI. Trimming took off 3 bases at V and 4 bases at J, with 10 bases between the two ends. The CDR3 has 14 residues. The CDR3 sequence: CASSPSGAYNEQFF. As DNA, the CDR3 is TGTGCCAGCTCACCGAGCGGAGCATACAATGAGCAGTTCTTC.